These T cell receptor beta chains were read from a single sample in a study of CD8 T cells in Susac syndrome. TCRdb reprocessed the immunoSEQ multiplex PCR reads via MiXCR and lists one record per CDR3 protein. The table lists about 210,000 distinct CDR3 sequences, over 90% of them singletons. The sample comprised CD4+ T cells from PBMCs. Source of these receptors: a human donor with multiple sclerosis. The CDR3 runs from the conserved cysteine through the conserved F or W. Fields, in order: V gene, clone size, CDR3 length, J gene, D gene, CDR3 DNA, CDR3 protein. A D gene is named only where the DNA matches it firmly. The size field is filled for only some rows; it gives once, few, many or a size class.

V: TRBV30; size: -; length: 13; J: TRBJ1-2; D: -; DNA: TGTGCCTGGAGTGTAGCCCTCCACTATGGCTACACCTTC; CDR3: CAWSVALHYGYTF
V: TRBV4-1; size: -; length: 15; J: TRBJ2-5; D: TRBD1; DNA: TGCGCCAGCAGCCAAAGGGACAGGGGAGGAGAGACCCAGTACTTC; CDR3: CASSQRDRGGETQYF
V: TRBV7-9; size: -; length: 15; J: TRBJ2-5; D: TRBD2; DNA: TGTGCCAGCACTGGGACTAGCGGGGTACTGGAGACCCAGTACTTC; CDR3: CASTGTSGVLETQYF
V: TRBV29-1; size: once; length: 12; J: TRBJ1-5; D: -; DNA: TGCAGCGTTGCGCCGCCAGGTCAGCCCCAGCATTTT; CDR3: CSVAPPGQPQHF
V: TRBV12-3/TRBV12-4; size: -; length: 13; J: TRBJ1-6; D: -; DNA: TGTGCCAGCAGTTTTCGGGACCATTCACCCCTCCACTTT; CDR3: CASSFRDHSPLHF
V: TRBV5-1; size: -; length: 15; J: TRBJ1-4; D: -; DNA: TGCGCCAGCAGCCCTACAGGGTCAACTAATGAAAAACTGTTTTTT; CDR3: CASSPTGSTNEKLFF
V: TRBV29-1; size: -; length: 13; J: TRBJ2-3; D: TRBD2; DNA: TGCAGCGTGGTTAGCGGGGGGACAGATACGCAGTATTTT; CDR3: CSVVSGGTDTQYF
V: TRBV7-8; size: -; length: 14; J: TRBJ1-5; D: TRBD1; DNA: TGTGCCAGCAGCCAGAGACAGGGGGCGGGGCCCCAGCATTTT; CDR3: CASSQRQGAGPQHF
V: TRBV25-1; size: -; length: 13; J: TRBJ2-3; D: -; DNA: TGTGCCAGCAAAGTAGTAGGTGGAGATACGCAGTATTTT; CDR3: CASKVVGGDTQYF
V: TRBV5-4; size: once; length: 14; J: TRBJ2-3; D: -; DNA: TGTGCCAGCAGCTTGGTCCCGACCGGAGATACGCAGTATTTT; CDR3: CASSLVPTGDTQYF
V: TRBV2; size: -; length: 15; J: TRBJ2-1; D: -; DNA: TGTGCCAGCAGCCTCGGGGCAGCCGTTAACAATGAGCAGTTCTTC; CDR3: CASSLGAAVNNEQFF
V: TRBV29-1; size: -; length: 14; J: TRBJ2-3; D: -; DNA: TGCAGCGTTGGACAGTTTCCTGGTGGAGATACGCAGTATTTT; CDR3: CSVGQFPGGDTQYF
V: TRBV12-5; size: -; length: 12; J: TRBJ2-5; D: -; DNA: TGTGCTAGTGGTTCCACTATGGAGACCCAGTACTTC; CDR3: CASGSTMETQYF